A selection of T cell receptor beta chains follows, all from one sample in a study of T cell responses to AZD1222 COVID-19 vaccine. TCRdb's table, derived via immunoSEQ multiplex PCR, lists solely in-frame clones and lacks some. The data show 84,000 or so clones, approximately 90% seen once. This sample comprised peripheral blood, obtained 28 days after the second AZD1222 dose. Receptors were obtained from an adult who received the AZD1222 COVID-19 vaccine. Each CDR3 is given with its conserved first and last residue. The order of the fields is J gene, CDR3 length, clone size, D gene, V gene, CDR3 DNA, CDR3 protein. The D gene is left open where the match is weak. The size of a clone is reported for some rows only, either as once, few or many, or as a class for expanded clones.

>TRBJ2-1|12|few|.|TRBV7-9
TGTGCCAGCAGCTTTGGGTCCAATGAGCAGTTCTTC
CASSFGSNEQFF
>TRBJ2-2|15|.|.|TRBV7-9
TGTGCCAGCAGCGTGGGTCAGGGTTTGTCCGGGGAGCTGTTTTTT
CASSVGQGLSGELFF
>TRBJ2-1|17|.|.|TRBV3-1/TRBV3-2
TGTGCCAGCAGCCAAAGTGGGGGCCCGGATACCTGGGATGAGCAGTTCTTC
CASSQSGGPDTWDEQFF
>TRBJ1-4|15|.|TRBD1|TRBV24-1
TGTGCCACCAGTGATACCGGACAGGGGGCTGAAAAACTGTTTTTT
CATSDTGQGAEKLFF
>TRBJ1-5|14|.|TRBD1|TRBV2
TGTGCCAGCAGTGCACAGGGGGAAGGACAGCCCCAGCATTTT
CASSAQGEGQPQHF
>TRBJ2-2|13|.|.|TRBV6-4
TGTGCCAGCTCCCATGGGAACACCGGGGAGCTGTTTTTT
CASSHGNTGELFF
>TRBJ1-3|15|.|.|TRBV11-3
TGTGCCAGCTCTGCAGGGGAGATCTCTGGAAACACCATATATTTT
CASSAGEISGNTIYF
>TRBJ2-7|15|once|.|TRBV7-2
TGTGCCAGCAGCTTCGGCAGGGTAGGATCCTACGAGCAGTACTTC
CASSFGRVGSYEQYF
>TRBJ1-1|13|.|.|TRBV7-2
TGTGCCAGCAGCTCCCAGTTGAACACTGAAGCTTTCTTT
CASSSQLNTEAFF
>TRBJ1-5|13|.|.|TRBV4-1
TGCGCCAGCAGCCAAGATAGGGGGGCGCCCCAGCATTTT
CASSQDRGAPQHF
>TRBJ2-3|13|.|.|TRBV15
TGTGCCACCAGCGGCGAGACTGGTTATACGCAGTATTTT
CATSGETGYTQYF
>TRBJ2-2|18|.|.|TRBV6-1
TGTGCCAGCAGTGATACCACGGGGCAGGCGACGAACACCGGGGAGCTGTTTTTT
CASSDTTGQATNTGELFF
>TRBJ2-5|12|.|.|TRBV29-1
TGCAGCGGTGACACCGACCAAGAGACCCAGTACTTC
CSGDTDQETQYF
>TRBJ1-3|14|.|.|TRBV6-5
TGTGCCAGCAGGCGTACAGGGTTAGGAAACACCATATATTTT
CASRRTGLGNTIYF
>TRBJ2-1|16|.|TRBD2|TRBV4-2
TGTGCCAGCAGCCAAGAAGGGCTAGCGGGAGAGAATGAGCAGTTCTTC
CASSQEGLAGENEQFF
>TRBJ2-1|11|.|.|TRBV10-3
TGTGCCACGCGACTTGACAATGAGCAGTTCTTC
CATRLDNEQFF
>TRBJ1-3|15|.|TRBD1|TRBV27
TGTGCCAGTACCGAACAGGGGGCGAAGGGAAACACCATATATTTT
CASTEQGAKGNTIYF
>TRBJ2-7|13|.|TRBD2|TRBV5-1
TGCGCCAGCAGCTCTAGCGGAGCTTACGAGCAGTACTTC
CASSSSGAYEQYF
>TRBJ1-1|12|once|.|TRBV10-3
TGTGCCATCAGTGACAGTTCCACTGAAGCTTTCTTT
CAISDSSTEAFF
>TRBJ2-1|16|.|TRBD2|TRBV7-3
TGTGCCAGCAGCCCAAGTATCGGCGGGAGCAACAATGAGCAGTTCTTC
CASSPSIGGSNNEQFF
>TRBJ1-1|12|.|.|TRBV9
TGTGCCAGCAGCACTCAAACAGGCGCAGCTTTCTTT
CASSTQTGAAFF
>TRBJ2-7|13|.|.|TRBV4-1
TGCGCCAGCAGCCGAGGCCAGAACTACGAGCAGTACTTC
CASSRGQNYEQYF
>TRBJ2-7|17|.|.|TRBV13
TGTGCCAGCAGCTTAAGGGTTAGCGATACGTCCTCCTACGAGCAGTACTTC
CASSLRVSDTSSYEQYF
>TRBJ2-7|12|.|.|TRBV3-1/TRBV3-2
TGTGCCAGCAGCCACGGAGGGCACGAGCAGTACTTC
CASSHGGHEQYF
>TRBJ2-3|18|.|TRBD2|TRBV3-1/TRBV3-2
TGTGCCAGCAGCCAAGCGATAGCGGGGGGATCTAGCACAGATACGCAGTATTTT
CASSQAIAGGSSTDTQYF
>TRBJ2-7|13|.|.|TRBV5-4
TGTGCCAGCAGCCACGACAAAATCTACGAGCAGTACTTC
CASSHDKIYEQYF
>TRBJ1-1|13|.|TRBD1|TRBV19
TGTGCCAGTAGCTGGGACAGGGACACTGAAGCTTTCTTT
CASSWDRDTEAFF
>TRBJ2-2|16|.|TRBD2|TRBV7-2
TGTGCCAGCAGCCCCACGGGAGCGGGAGGGGCCGGGGAGCTGTTTTTT
CASSPTGAGGAGELFF
>TRBJ2-7|15|.|.|TRBV6-1
TGTGCCAGCAGTGAAAGTAGGTTACCCTCCTACGAGCAGTACTTC
CASSESRLPSYEQYF
>TRBJ2-1|17|.|TRBD2|TRBV23-1
TGCGCCAGCAGTCAATCGAGTGGCGGGAGGGCCTACAATGAGCAGTTCTTC
CASSQSSGGRAYNEQFF
>TRBJ1-4|14|.|.|TRBV6-1
TGTGCCAGCAGTGAGACAGCAACTAATGAAAAACTGTTTTTT
CASSETATNEKLFF
>TRBJ2-1|16|.|TRBD1|TRBV6-1
TGTGCCAGCAGTGAAGATTTAAGACAGGGCCGCAATGAGCAGTTCTTC
CASSEDLRQGRNEQFF
>TRBJ1-1|12|.|.|TRBV27
TGTGCCAGCAGTTTCCCGGGACGTGAAGCTTTCTTT
CASSFPGREAFF
>TRBJ2-7|11|.|.|TRBV12-3/TRBV12-4
TGTGCCAGCAGTTTATCAGACGAGCAGTACTTC
CASSLSDEQYF
>TRBJ1-1|13|.|.|TRBV25-1
TGTGCCAGCAGTGAAAGTAGGCAAACTGAAGCTTTCTTT
CASSESRQTEAFF
>TRBJ2-7|14|.|TRBD1|TRBV5-1
TGCGCCAGCAGCCACACCAGGGGGCAATACGAGCAGTACTTC
CASSHTRGQYEQYF
>TRBJ2-2|14|few|.|TRBV2
TGTGCCAGCAGGCAAGCGGTCCGAACCGGGGAGCTGTTTTTT
CASRQAVRTGELFF
>TRBJ2-1|15|.|TRBD1|TRBV5-4
TGTGCCAGCAGCCCGGGACAGGGGGATCTAAATGAGCAGTTCTTC
CASSPGQGDLNEQFF
>TRBJ1-2|15|.|TRBD1|TRBV18
TGTGCCAGCTCACCACCCCCGGGACAGGGATATGGCTACACCTTC
CASSPPPGQGYGYTF
>TRBJ1-2|12|.|.|TRBV7-9
TGTGCCAGCAGTCTTCTCCCGGTAGGCTACACCTTC
CASSLLPVGYTF
>TRBJ2-3|13|.|.|TRBV9
TGTGCCAGCAGCACTACAGGGACAGATACGCAGTATTTT
CASSTTGTDTQYF
>TRBJ1-1|13|.|.|TRBV11-3
TGTGCCAGCAGCCATAGCCAGGACACTGAAGCTTTCTTT
CASSHSQDTEAFF
>TRBJ1-6|14|.|.|TRBV5-1
TGCGCCAGCAGCTTGGGACCCGATAATTCACCCCTCCACTTT
CASSLGPDNSPLHF
>TRBJ2-3|16|.|TRBD2|TRBV5-1
TGCGCCAGCAGCTTAGGACTAGCGGGGGGCACAGATACGCAGTATTTT
CASSLGLAGGTDTQYF
>TRBJ1-1|17|.|.|TRBV10-3
TGTGCCATCAGTGAGTCCGGGCGGGGACGTAAGAACACTGAAGCTTTCTTT
CAISESGRGRKNTEAFF
>TRBJ1-3|18|.|.|TRBV13
TGTGCCAGCAGCTTCACCGTTTGGGGAGGGGGTAACGGAAACACCATATATTTT
CASSFTVWGGGNGNTIYF
>TRBJ1-4|13|.|.|TRBV5-4
TGTGCCAGCAGCTTGGATCTTAATGAAAAACTGTTTTTT
CASSLDLNEKLFF
>TRBJ2-3|16|.|TRBD2|TRBV24-1
TGTGCCACCAGTGACCATAGCGGGAGGAGCACAGATACGCAGTATTTT
CATSDHSGRSTDTQYF
>TRBJ2-5|12|.|.|TRBV5-6
TGTGCCAGCAGCTTTCGAGGGTTTGACCAGTACTTC
CASSFRGFDQYF
>TRBJ2-1|16|.|TRBD2|TRBV5-1
TGCGCCAGCGGGGGGACTAGCGGGAGATGGGACAATGAGCAGTTCTTC
CASGGTSGRWDNEQFF
>TRBJ1-2|14|.|.|TRBV11-1
TGTGCCAGCAGCTTTGGTTCGGGGAACTATGGCTACACCTTC
CASSFGSGNYGYTF
>TRBJ1-6|13|.|.|TRBV25-1
TGTGCCAGCAAGGCTCAATATAATTCACCCCTCCACTTT
CASKAQYNSPLHF
>TRBJ1-1|13|.|.|TRBV19
TGTGCCAGTAGTATAGCGAGGAGCACTGAAGCTTTCTTT
CASSIARSTEAFF
>TRBJ2-4|14|.|TRBD1|TRBV5-1
TGCGCCAGCAGACAGGGGCTAGGGGAAAACATTCAGTACTTC
CASRQGLGENIQYF
>TRBJ2-7|13|once|.|TRBV29-1
TGCAGCGTGAGAGGACATGGTGCCGACGAGCAGTACTTC
CSVRGHGADEQYF
>TRBJ1-5|17|.|.|TRBV4-1
TGCGCCAGCAGCCAAGATCTTGGGGGCTCTAGCAATCAGCCCCAGCATTTT
CASSQDLGGSSNQPQHF
>TRBJ2-7|16|.|.|TRBV2
TGTGCCAGCAAAAGACTGCATCTAGCAAGCTCCTACGAGCAGTACTTC
CASKRLHLASSYEQYF
>TRBJ1-1|13|once|.|TRBV7-3
TGTGCCAGCAGCTTAAACAGTGAGGGTGAAGCTTTCTTT
CASSLNSEGEAFF
>TRBJ1-1|13|.|.|TRBV7-3
TGTGCCAGCAGCGCTGTACCGGGCACTGAAGCTTTCTTT
CASSAVPGTEAFF